This T cell receptor (beta chain) appears in the sequencing data of a study of tumor-infiltrating lymphocytes in primary liver carcinoma. Overall study context: Staging of the tumors gave T1-T3 N0M0, with widths of roughly 4.2 to 10 cm. Productive TCRbeta reads per sample were roughly 3.65 to 8 million, not differing by tissue.

RNA and DNA were co-extracted from 20-30 mg of unsorted bulk tissue. The V gene's germline CDR1 is LNHDA and CDR2 SQIVND (reference sequence). With 3 bases removed from V and 5 bases from J, the gap between germline ends came to 14 bases. The CDR3 spans 15 residues. Study observations and caveats: A significantly higher top-250-clone fraction was found in tumors than in blood (p = 0.039).

This clonotype was picked up a small number of times. The antigen is undetermined. Starting from around 510 ng of total RNA, TCR beta cDNA was produced with a primer in the constant region. Libraries of TCR beta came from three nested multiplex PCR rounds with slightly modified ARM-PCR. Use of TRBV1-TRBV30 forward primers with a C-beta reverse primer characterized the first two PCR rounds, which lasted about 11 cycles each. TCRdb ran MiXCR on the multiplex PCR reads and lists one entry per CDR3 protein. The profile shows some 94,000 distinct CDR3 sequences, around two thirds of them singletons. The sequence derives from an older woman with primary liver carcinoma and hepatitis B virus infection. V is TRBV19 and J is TRBJ2-1; possible D gene TRBD2, 5 bases. Material for sequencing was liver tumor tissue from sampling region 5. The subset was: tumor region T5, tumor centre. The CDR3 reads CASSMRLRKDNEQFF. CDR3 bases: TGTGCCAGTAGTATGAGACTAAGGAAGGACAATGAGCAGTTCTTC.